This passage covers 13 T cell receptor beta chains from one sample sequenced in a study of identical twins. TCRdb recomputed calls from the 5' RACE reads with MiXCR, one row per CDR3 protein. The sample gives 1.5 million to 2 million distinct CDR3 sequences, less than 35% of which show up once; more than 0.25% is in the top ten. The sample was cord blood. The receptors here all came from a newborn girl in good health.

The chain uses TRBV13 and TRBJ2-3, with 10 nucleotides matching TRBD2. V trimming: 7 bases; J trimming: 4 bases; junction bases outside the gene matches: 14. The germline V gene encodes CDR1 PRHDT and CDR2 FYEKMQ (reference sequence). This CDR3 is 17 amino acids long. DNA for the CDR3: TGTGCCAGCAACCCAAAATCCAGCGGGAGGGTAGCAGATACGCAGTATTTT. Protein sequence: CASNPKSSGRVADTQYF.

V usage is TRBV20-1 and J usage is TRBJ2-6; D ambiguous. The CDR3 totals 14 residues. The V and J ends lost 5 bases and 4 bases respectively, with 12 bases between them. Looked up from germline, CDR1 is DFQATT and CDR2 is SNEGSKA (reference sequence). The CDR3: CSAGSLGGANVLTF. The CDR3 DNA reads TGCAGTGCTGGCAGTCTCGGCGGGGCCAACGTCCTGACTTTC.

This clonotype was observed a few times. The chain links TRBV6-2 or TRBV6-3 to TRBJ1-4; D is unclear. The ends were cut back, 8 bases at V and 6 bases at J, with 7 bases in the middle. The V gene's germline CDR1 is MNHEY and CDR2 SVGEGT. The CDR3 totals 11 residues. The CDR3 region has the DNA TGTGCCAGCTCGACGGATGAAAAACTGTTTTTT. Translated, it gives CASSTDEKLFF.

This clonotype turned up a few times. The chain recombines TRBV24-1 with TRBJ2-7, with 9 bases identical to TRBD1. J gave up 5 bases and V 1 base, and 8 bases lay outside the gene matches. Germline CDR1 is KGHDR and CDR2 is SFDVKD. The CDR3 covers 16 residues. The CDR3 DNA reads TGTGCCACCAGTGATTTCGGAGGGACAGGGTTCCACGAGCAGTACTTC. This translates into CATSDFGGTGFHEQYF.

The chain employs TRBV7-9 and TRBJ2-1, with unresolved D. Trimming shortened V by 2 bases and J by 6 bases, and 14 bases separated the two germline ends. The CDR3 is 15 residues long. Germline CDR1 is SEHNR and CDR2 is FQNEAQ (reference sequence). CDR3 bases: TGTGCCAGCAGCTTACTCCTGGCCCCACTCAATGAGCAGTTCTTC. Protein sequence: CASSLLLAPLNEQFF.

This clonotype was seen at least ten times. CDR3 loop: CASSQDSRATSPLHF. CDR3 sequence (DNA): TGTGCCAGCAGCCAAGATTCAAGGGCTACTTCACCCCTCCACTTT. This chain uses TRBV4-2 with TRBJ1-6; D gene ambiguous. V was trimmed by 0 bases and J by 9 bases, leaving 12 bases between them. The CDR3 has 15 amino acids. Germline values: CDR1 LGHNA, CDR2 YNFKEQ.

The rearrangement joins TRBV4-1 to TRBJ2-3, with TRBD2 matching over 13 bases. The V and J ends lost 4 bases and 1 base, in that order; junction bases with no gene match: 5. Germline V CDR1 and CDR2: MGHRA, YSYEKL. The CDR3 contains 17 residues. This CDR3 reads CASSPQGLAGRTDTQYF. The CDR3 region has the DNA TGCGCCAGCAGCCCGCAGGGACTAGCGGGACGCACAGATACGCAGTATTTT.

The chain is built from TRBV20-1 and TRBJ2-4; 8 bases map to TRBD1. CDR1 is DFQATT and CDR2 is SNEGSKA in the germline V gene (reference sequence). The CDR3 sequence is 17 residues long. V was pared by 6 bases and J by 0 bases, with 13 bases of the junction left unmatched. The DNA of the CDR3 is TGCAGTGCCCATTTGGACAGGGACCAGATAGCCAAAAACATTCAGTACTTC. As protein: CSAHLDRDQIAKNIQYF.

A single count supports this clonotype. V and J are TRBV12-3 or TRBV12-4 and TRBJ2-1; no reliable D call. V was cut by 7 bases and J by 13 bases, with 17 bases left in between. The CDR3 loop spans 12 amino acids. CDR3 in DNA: TGTGCCAGCACCCGGGCCCAAGAGACCCAGTTCTTC. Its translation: CASTRAQETQFF.

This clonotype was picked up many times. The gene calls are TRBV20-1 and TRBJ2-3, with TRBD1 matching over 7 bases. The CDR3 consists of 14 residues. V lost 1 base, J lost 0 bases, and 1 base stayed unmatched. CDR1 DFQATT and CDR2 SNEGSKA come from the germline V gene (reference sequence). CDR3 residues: CSARGQGSTDTQYF. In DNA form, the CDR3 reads TGCAGTGCTAGAGGACAGGGAAGCACAGATACGCAGTATTTT.

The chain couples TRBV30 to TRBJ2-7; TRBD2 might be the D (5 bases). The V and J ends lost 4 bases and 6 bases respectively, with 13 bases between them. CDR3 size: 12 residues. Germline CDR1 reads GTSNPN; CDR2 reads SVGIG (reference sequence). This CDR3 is CAWTVNRGEQYF. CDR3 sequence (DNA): TGTGCCTGGACCGTTAACCGGGGCGAGCAGTACTTC.

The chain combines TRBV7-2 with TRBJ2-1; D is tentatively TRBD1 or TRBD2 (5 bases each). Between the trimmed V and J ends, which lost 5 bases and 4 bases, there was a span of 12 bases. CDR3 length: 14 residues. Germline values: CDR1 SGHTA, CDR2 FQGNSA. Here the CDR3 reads CASSGADSYNEQFF. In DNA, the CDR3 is TGTGCCAGCAGCGGGGCGGACTCATACAATGAGCAGTTCTTC.

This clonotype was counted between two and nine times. As DNA, the CDR3 is TGTGCCAGCAGCCCAGATCTAATCCATGAGCAGTTCTTC. Its protein product is CASSPDLIHEQFF. The chain couples TRBV5-8 to TRBJ2-1; no clear D. The length of the CDR3 is 13 residues. CDR1 is SGHTS and CDR2 is YDEGEE in the germline V gene. V gave up 4 bases and J gave up 8 bases, with 13 bases separating them.